This T cell receptor beta chain was sequenced during a study of regulatory T cells in long-lasting Graves disease. Study findings and constraints: The study found lower TCR diversity in persistent Graves' patients than in newly diagnosed ones.

As for time point: newly diagnosed GD, antithyroid drugs for less than 3 months. TCR sequences were obtained from RNA taken from PBMCs. For TCR beta, libraries came from iRepertoire HTBI primers and Arm-PCR of CDR3 regions. MiXCR was run by TCRdb on the multiplex PCR reads, yielding one entry per CDR3 protein. The sample carries approximately 230,000 distinct CDR3 sequences, approximately 20% recorded once. This clonotype has at least ten counts. What it binds is unknown. The CDR3 extends over 13 amino acids. CDR1 is SGHTA and CDR2 is FQGTGA in the germline V gene. The junction had 2 bases not matched to a gene; V was cut back by 4 bases and J by 5 bases.

This clonotype was sampled from a female donor with Graves disease. The gene calls are TRBV7-3 and TRBJ2-1; TRBD2 matches 7 bases. The source material was peripheral blood mononuclear cells (PBMCs), sampled at new diagnosis, from a patient treated with antithyroid drugs. The CDR3 bases are TGTGCCAGCAGCTCGGGACTAAACAATGAGCAGTTCTTC. Translating gives CASSSGLNNEQFF.